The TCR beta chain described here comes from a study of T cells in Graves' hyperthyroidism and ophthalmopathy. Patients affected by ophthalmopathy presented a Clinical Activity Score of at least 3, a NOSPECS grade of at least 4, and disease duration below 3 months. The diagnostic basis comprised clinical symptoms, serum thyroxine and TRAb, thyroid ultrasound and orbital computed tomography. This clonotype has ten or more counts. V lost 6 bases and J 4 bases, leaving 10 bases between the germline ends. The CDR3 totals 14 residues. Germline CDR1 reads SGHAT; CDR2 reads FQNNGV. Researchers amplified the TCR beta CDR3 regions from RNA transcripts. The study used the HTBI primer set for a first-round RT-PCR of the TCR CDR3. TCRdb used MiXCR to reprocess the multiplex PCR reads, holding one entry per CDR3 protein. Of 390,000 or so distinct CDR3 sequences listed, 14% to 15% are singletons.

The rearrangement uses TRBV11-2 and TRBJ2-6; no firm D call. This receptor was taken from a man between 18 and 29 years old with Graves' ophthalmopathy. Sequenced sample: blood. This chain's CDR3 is CASRTFAGANVLTF. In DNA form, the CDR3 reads TGTGCCAGCAGGACCTTTGCGGGGGCCAACGTCCTGACTTTC. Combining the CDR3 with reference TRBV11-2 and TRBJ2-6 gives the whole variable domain EAGVAQSPRYKIIEKRQSVAFWCNPISGHATLYWYQQILGQGPKLLIQFQNNGVVDDSQLPKDRFSAERLKGVDSTLKIQPAKLEDSAVYLCASRTFAGANVLTFGAGSRLTVL.